This TCR beta chain came from a study of human T cells and chemical hapten exposure (TCRdb year 2021). Broadly, across the study: For sensitization, 2% DPC in acetone was applied to a roughly 2 cm by roughly 2 cm area of upper inner arm skin. Throughout the study period of about 23 weeks, patients also received therapeutic DPC doses to the scalp every week. Patch testing was done on the upper back using Finn chambers containing 0.01% DPC, and results were scored after 6 days according to International Contact Dermatitis Research Group standards. Alopecia areata with under or over 50% scalp involvement, alopecia totalis and alopecia universalis were represented in the patient cohort, which was mostly female. Libraries were combined into a pool for sequencing, and differences in TCR yield between samples came mainly from small differences in library volumes within the pool. The study tracked peripheral blood TCR repertoire changes in vivo during primary and secondary sensitization to the hapten diphenylcyclopropenone (DPC) in alopecia patients. Blood samples were taken from patients before sensitization (week 0) and at 2, 6 and about 24 weeks after DPC sensitization. Blood for TCR sequencing was provided by twenty-nine alopecia patients at one to four time points (pre-sensitization, 2, 6 and 24 weeks). The investigation overall reported the following: Repeated subsampling changed both the strength of the expansion versus patch-test correlation and the threshold at which the correlation became significant. A positive correlation was found between the number of PT1 expanded TCRs and patch test score, with significance reached at thresholds 8, 16 and 32 but not 4. No change with DPC sensitization was found in the number of TCRs above 1 in 1000 frequency, and no evidence of global repertoire structure alterations was found. All patients had alopecia, a presumed autoimmune disease, so their immune response might differ from that of healthy individuals. Compared with pre-sensitization or healthy control sets, expanded TCRs formed significantly more large CDR3 similarity clusters, which is consistent with antigen-driven responses.

This clonotype was seen only a few times. Its antigen remains undetermined. Base qualities are not at hand, and no much larger clone is one base apart. The library was produced with RACE. Sequencing relied on a NextSeq 500. Library preparation attached unique molecular identifiers to individual cDNA molecules for quantitative, reproducible TCR counting. From each blood RNA sample, both TCR alpha and TCR beta chains were sequenced. On the authors' methods: Samples had a median of roughly 100,000 TCRs, with a range from roughly 23,224 to 700,000. V, J and CDR3 annotation of the TCR reads was carried out using the Decombinator software suite. For PS versus PT1 abundance plots, all samples were subsampled to the same number of TCRs (28,000). TCRs were defined as expanded if absent before sensitization and observed at least eight times at the 2-week time point. TCRdb trimmed public reads at Q25 via fastp, called clones via MiXCR and kept in-frame beta chains. Rows with one shared CDR3 protein collapse into an entry with the most common genes and DNA. The V and J calls were determined by TCRdb, not by the authors. This sample is represented by over 130,000 distinct CDR3 sequences; 12% of them were singletons. The ten largest clonotypes hold about 1.3% of the sample.

What the time point label conveys for this sample: patch test 2, 6 weeks after DPC sensitization. The sample's treatment or condition label, in plain terms: therapeutic diphenylcyclopropenone sensitization with weekly scalp DPC. At every patch-test visit, the blood draw took place before the patch test was put on. Eligible patients were aged 18 to 70, diagnosed with alopecia, deemed suitable for DPC therapy, and excluded if pregnant. Unfractionated whole blood was collected in Tempus Blood RNA tubes, and total RNA was extracted from that blood. CDR1 is given as SGHDN and CDR2 as FVKESK, both from the germline V gene. Germline trimming amounts to 2 bases on V and 6 bases on J, with 8 as the count of junction bases outside the gene matches. Spanning cysteine to phenylalanine, the CDR3 consists of 18 amino acids. Only CDR3 DNA remains: 54 bases, in frame from the first base.

The chain uses TRBV14 and TRBJ2-1; 15 bases in the middle match TRBD2. The sequence was collected from a woman aged 50 to 60 with alopecia areata. Some clones in this sample may be carry-over from other donors' samples. The sequencing used whole blood, collected in connection with sensitization to the hapten diphenylcyclopropenone (DPC). At the DNA level, the sequence is TGTGCCAGCAGCCAACCGGGACTAGCGGGAGGATACGTCAATGAGCAGTTCTTC. This codes for CASSQPGLAGGYVNEQFF.